This T cell receptor beta chain emerged from a study of shared clonotypes between healthy human individuals. CDR1 MNHEY and CDR2 SMNVEV come from the germline V gene (reference sequence). This CDR3 region has 16 residues. With 2 bases clipped from V and 4 bases from J, the junction kept 7 bases outside the gene matches. Naive CD8 cells lacked CD45RO, underwent positive selection for CCR7 and left out terminally differentiated effector memory CD45RA+ cells. Note on this clone: The antigen remains unidentified.

The study, taken as a whole, reports: It was observed that 5% to 6% of naive CD4 clonotypes were shared across a handful of donors. Generation probabilities were higher for clonotypes shared across all four sorted-subset donors than for unshared ones.

Sequencing was performed with immunoSEQ multiplex PCR; in TCRdb, only in-frame clones are kept and a portion is missing. The repertoire holds around 650,000 clones, with approximately 96% as singletons. V and J are TRBV27 and TRBJ1-1, with 10 bases identical to TRBD1. The TCR originated in a woman between 25 and 40 years old in good health. The sample consisted of naive CD8+ T cells sorted from blood. The CDR3 loop is CASSLRQGAWGTEAFF. The CDR3 DNA sequence: TGTGCCAGCAGTTTAAGACAGGGGGCCTGGGGCACTGAAGCTTTCTTT.